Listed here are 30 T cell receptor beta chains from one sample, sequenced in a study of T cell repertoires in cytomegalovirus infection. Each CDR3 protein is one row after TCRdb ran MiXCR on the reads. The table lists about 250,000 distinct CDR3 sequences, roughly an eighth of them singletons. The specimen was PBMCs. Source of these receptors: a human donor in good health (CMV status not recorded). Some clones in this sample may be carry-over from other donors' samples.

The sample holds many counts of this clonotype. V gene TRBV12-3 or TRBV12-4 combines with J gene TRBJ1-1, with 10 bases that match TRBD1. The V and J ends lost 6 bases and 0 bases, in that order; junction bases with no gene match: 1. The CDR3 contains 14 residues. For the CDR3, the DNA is TGTGCCAGCAGGGGACAGGGGTTGAACACTGAAGCTTTCTTT. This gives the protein CASRGQGLNTEAFF.

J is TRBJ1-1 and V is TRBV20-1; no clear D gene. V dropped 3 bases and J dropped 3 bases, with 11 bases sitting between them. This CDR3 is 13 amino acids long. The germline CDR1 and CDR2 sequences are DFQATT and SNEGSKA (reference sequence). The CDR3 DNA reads TGCAGTGCTAGGCGCTTCGGAGACACTGAAGCTTTCTTT. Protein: CSARRFGDTEAFF.

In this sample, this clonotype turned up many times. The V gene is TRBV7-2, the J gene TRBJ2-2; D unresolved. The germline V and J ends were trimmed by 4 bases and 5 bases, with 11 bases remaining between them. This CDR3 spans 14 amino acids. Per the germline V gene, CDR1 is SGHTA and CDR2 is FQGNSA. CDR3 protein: CASSSDLWTGELFF. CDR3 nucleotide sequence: TGTGCCAGCAGCTCCGATCTATGGACCGGGGAGCTGTTTTTT. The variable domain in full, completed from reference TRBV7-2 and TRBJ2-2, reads GAGVSQSPSNKVTEKGKDVELRCDPISGHTALYWYRQSLGQGLEFLIYFQGNSAPDKSGLPSDRFSAERTGGSVSTLTIQRTQQEDSAVYLCASSSDLWTGELFFGEGSRLTVL.

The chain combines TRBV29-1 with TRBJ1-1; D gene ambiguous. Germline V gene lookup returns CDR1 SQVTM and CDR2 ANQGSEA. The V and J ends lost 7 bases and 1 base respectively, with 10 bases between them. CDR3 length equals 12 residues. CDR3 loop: CSAHPANTEAFF. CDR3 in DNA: TGCAGCGCCCACCCGGCGAACACTGAAGCTTTCTTT.

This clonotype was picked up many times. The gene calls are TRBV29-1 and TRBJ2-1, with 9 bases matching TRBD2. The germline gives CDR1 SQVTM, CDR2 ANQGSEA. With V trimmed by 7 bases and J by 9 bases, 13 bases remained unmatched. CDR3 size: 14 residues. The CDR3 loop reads CSAPLAGLGGEQFF. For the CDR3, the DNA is TGCAGCGCCCCCCTAGCGGGGCTAGGTGGTGAGCAGTTCTTC.

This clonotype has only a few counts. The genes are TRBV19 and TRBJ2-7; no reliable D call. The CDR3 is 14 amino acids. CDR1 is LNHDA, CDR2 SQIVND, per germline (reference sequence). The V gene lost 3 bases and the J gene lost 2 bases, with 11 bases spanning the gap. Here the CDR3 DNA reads TGTGCCAGTAGTATCGGATGGGATGCCTACGAGCAGTACTTC. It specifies CASSIGWDAYEQYF.

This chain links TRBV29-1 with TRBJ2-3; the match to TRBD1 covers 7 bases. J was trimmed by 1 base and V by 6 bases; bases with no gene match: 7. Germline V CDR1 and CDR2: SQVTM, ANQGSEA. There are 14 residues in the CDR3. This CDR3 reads CSVSTGSGTDTQYF. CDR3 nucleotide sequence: TGCAGCGTATCGACAGGGTCGGGCACAGATACGCAGTATTTT.

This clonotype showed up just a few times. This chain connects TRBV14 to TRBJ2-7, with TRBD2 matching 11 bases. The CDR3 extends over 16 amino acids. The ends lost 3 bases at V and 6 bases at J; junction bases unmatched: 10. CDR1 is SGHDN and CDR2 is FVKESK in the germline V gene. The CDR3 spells CASSQALLAGAPEQYF. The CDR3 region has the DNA TGTGCCAGCAGCCAGGCCCTACTAGCGGGAGCACCCGAGCAGTACTTC.

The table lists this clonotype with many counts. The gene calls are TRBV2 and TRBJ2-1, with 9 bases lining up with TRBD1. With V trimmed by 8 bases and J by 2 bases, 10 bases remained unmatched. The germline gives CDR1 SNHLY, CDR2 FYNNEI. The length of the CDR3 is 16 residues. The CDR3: CASVQLGQGTYNEQFF. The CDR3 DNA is TGTGCCAGCGTTCAACTGGGACAGGGAACCTACAATGAGCAGTTCTTC.

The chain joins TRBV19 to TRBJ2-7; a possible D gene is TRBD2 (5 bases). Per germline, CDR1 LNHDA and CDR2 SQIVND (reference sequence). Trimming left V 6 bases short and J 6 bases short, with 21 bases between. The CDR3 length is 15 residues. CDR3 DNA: TGTGCCAGTAGCCCTCCGGGGAGCGGATCCCGCGAGCAGTACTTC. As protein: CASSPPGSGSREQYF. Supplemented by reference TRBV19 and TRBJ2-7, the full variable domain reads DGGITQSPKYLFRKEGQNVTLSCEQNLNHDAMYWYRQDPGQGLRLIYYSQIVNDFQKGDIAEGYSVSREKKESFPLTVTSAQKNPTAFYLCASSPPGSGSREQYFGPGTRLTVT.

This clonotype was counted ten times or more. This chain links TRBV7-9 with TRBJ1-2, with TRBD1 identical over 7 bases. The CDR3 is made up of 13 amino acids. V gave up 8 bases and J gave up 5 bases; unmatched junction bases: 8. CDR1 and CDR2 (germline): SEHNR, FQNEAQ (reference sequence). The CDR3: CASFETGAYGYTF. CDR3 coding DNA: TGTGCCAGCTTCGAAACAGGGGCTTATGGCTACACCTTC. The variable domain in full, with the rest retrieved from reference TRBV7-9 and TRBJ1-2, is DTGVSQNPRHKITKRGQNVTFRCDPISEHNRLYWYRQTLGQGPEFLTYFQNEAQLEKSRLLSDRFSAERPKGSFSTLEIQRTEQGDSAMYLCASFETGAYGYTFGSGTRLTVV.

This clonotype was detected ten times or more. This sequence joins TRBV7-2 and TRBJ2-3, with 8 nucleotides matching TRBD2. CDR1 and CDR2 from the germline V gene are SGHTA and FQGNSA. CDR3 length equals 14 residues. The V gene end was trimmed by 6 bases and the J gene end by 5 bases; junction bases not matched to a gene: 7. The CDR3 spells CASSSGGSVDTQYF. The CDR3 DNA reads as TGTGCCAGCAGTTCGGGGGGGTCGGTAGATACGCAGTATTTT.

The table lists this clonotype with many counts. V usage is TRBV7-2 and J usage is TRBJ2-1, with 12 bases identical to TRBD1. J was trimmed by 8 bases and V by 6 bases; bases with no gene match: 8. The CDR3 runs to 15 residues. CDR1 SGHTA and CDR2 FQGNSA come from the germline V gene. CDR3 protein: CASRPWDRGRDEQFF. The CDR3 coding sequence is TGTGCCAGCAGACCATGGGACAGGGGGCGCGATGAGCAGTTCTTC.

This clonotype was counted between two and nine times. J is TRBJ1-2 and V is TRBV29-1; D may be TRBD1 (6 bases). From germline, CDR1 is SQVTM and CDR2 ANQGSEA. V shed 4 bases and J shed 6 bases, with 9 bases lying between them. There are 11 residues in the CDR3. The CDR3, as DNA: TGCAGCGTTGCGGCAGGGGATGGCTACACCTTC. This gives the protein CSVAAGDGYTF.

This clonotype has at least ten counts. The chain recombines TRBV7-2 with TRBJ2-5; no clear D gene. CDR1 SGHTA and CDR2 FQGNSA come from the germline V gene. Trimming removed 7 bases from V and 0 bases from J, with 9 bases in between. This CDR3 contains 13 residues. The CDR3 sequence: CASKLGHQETQYF. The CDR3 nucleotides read TGTGCCAGCAAGCTGGGTCACCAAGAGACCCAGTACTTC.

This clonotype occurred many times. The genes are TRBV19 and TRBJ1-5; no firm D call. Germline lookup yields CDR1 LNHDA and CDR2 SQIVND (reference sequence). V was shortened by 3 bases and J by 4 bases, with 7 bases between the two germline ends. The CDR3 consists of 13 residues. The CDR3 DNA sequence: TGTGCCAGTAGTATGGACCGGAATCAGCCCCAGCATTTT. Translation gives CASSMDRNQPQHF.

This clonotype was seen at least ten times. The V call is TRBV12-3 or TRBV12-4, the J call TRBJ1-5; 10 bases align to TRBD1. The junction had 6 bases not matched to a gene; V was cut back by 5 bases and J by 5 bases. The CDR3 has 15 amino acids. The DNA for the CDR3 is TGTGCCAGCAGTGCGGGACAGGGGAACGATCAGCCCCAGCATTTT. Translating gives CASSAGQGNDQPQHF.

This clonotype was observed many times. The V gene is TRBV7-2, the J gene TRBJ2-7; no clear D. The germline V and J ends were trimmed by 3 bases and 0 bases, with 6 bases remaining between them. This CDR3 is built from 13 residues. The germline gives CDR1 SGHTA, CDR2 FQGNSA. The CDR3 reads CASSFGSSYEQYF. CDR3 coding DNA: TGTGCCAGCAGCTTCGGAAGCTCCTACGAGCAGTACTTC.

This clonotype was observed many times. CDR3 DNA: TGCAGTGCTAGAGCTCGGGACAGCTATGGCTACACCTTC. Amino acid sequence: CSARARDSYGYTF. The J gene is TRBJ1-2, the V gene TRBV20-1; 7 bases line up with TRBD1. V shed 1 base, J shed 4 bases, and the junction held 3 bases outside the gene matches. The CDR3 is 13 residues long. Germline CDR1 is DFQATT and CDR2 is SNEGSKA (reference sequence).

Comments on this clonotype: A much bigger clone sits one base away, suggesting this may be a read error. As DNA, the CDR3 is TGTGCCAGTACTATTAGCGCTCTGATTGGGACTGAAGCTTTCTTT. Its translation: CASTISALIGTEAFF. This chain uses TRBV19 with TRBJ1-1; D unresolved. The CDR3 is made up of 15 amino acids. Trimming cost V 7 bases and J 5 bases, with 20 bases left between them. Germline values: CDR1 LNHDA, CDR2 SQIVND (reference sequence).

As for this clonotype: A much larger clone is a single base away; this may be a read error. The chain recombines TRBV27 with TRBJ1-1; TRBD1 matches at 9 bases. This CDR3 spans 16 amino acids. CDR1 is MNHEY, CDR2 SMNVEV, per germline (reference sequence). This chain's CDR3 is CASGLRPGQGTGEAFF. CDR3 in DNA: TGTGCCAGCGGTTTACGTCCGGGACAGGGAACTGGTGAAGCTTTCTTT.

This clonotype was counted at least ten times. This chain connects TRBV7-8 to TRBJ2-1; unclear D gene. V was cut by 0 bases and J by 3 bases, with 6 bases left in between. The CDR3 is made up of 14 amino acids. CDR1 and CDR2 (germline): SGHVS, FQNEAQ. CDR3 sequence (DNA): TGTGCCAGCAGCTTAGCGGAAATCTACAATGAGCAGTTCTTC. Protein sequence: CASSLAEIYNEQFF.

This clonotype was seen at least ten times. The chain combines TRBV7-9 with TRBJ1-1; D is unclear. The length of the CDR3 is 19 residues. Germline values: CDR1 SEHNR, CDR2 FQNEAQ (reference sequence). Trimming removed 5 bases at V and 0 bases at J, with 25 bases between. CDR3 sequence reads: CASSPYGRTASTLNTEAFF. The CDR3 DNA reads TGTGCCAGCAGCCCCTACGGAAGGACGGCATCCACATTGAACACTGAAGCTTTCTTT.

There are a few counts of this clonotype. CDR3 amino acids: CSARETEIPETQYF. CDR3 sequence (DNA): TGCAGTGCTAGAGAGACAGAGATACCAGAGACCCAGTACTTC. V gene TRBV20-1 combines with J gene TRBJ2-5, with a weak D call TRBD1 (5 bases). The CDR3 runs to 14 residues. The germline CDR1 and CDR2 sequences are DFQATT and SNEGSKA (reference sequence). V lost 0 bases to trimming and J lost 4 bases, with 12 bases between them.

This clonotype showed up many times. The CDR3 loop is CASSFGHRAEAFF. The CDR3 DNA reads TGTGCCAGCAGCTTCGGACATCGAGCGGAAGCTTTCTTT. The gene calls are TRBV7-2 and TRBJ1-1; possible D gene TRBD1, 5 bases. From germline, CDR1 is SGHTA and CDR2 FQGNSA. Trimming left V 3 bases short and J 8 bases short, with 13 bases between. This CDR3 has 13 amino acids.

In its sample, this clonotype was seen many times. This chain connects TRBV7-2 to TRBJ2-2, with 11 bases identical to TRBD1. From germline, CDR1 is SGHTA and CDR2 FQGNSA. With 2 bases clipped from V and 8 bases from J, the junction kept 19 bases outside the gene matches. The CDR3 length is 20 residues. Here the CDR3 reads CASSLNGAGRGQGASGELFF. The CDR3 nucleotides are TGTGCCAGCAGCTTAAATGGGGCCGGCCGAGGACAGGGGGCGTCGGGGGAGCTGTTTTTT.

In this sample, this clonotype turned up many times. CDR3 loop: CASSLLGEVNYGYTF. Written as DNA, the CDR3 is TGTGCCAGCAGTTTATTAGGGGAGGTTAACTATGGCTACACCTTC. The chain uses TRBV28 and TRBJ1-2, with a possible D match to TRBD1 (5 bases). This CDR3 has 15 residues. V was trimmed by 1 base and J by 1 base, leaving 10 bases between them. Per the germline V gene, CDR1 is MDHEN and CDR2 is SYDVKM.

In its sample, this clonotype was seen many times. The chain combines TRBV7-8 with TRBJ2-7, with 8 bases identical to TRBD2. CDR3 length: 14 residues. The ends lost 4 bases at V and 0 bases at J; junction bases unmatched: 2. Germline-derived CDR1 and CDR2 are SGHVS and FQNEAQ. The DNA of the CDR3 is TGTGCCAGCAGCTCTAGCGGGTCCTCCTACGAGCAGTACTTC. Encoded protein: CASSSSGSSYEQYF.

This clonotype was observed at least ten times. CDR3 protein: CASSLTTPNTEAFF. The CDR3, as DNA: TGTGCCAGCAGCCTTACTACCCCGAACACTGAAGCTTTCTTT. The J gene is TRBJ1-1, the V gene TRBV7-2, with D hard to call. The germline gives CDR1 SGHTA, CDR2 FQGNSA. The CDR3 has 14 amino acids. Trimming removed 5 bases from V and 1 base from J, with 11 bases in between. The full variable domain, with the rest looked up from reference TRBV7-2 and TRBJ1-1, is GAGVSQSPSNKVTEKGKDVELRCDPISGHTALYWYRQSLGQGLEFLIYFQGNSAPDKSGLPSDRFSAERTGGSVSTLTIQRTQQEDSAVYLCASSLTTPNTEAFFGQGTRLTVV.

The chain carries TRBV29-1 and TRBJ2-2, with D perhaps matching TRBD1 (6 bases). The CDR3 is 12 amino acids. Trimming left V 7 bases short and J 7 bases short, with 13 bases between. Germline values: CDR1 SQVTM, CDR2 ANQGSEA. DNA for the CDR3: TGCAGCGGGTGGACAGTCAGCGGGGAGCTGTTTTTT. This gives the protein CSGWTVSGELFF.